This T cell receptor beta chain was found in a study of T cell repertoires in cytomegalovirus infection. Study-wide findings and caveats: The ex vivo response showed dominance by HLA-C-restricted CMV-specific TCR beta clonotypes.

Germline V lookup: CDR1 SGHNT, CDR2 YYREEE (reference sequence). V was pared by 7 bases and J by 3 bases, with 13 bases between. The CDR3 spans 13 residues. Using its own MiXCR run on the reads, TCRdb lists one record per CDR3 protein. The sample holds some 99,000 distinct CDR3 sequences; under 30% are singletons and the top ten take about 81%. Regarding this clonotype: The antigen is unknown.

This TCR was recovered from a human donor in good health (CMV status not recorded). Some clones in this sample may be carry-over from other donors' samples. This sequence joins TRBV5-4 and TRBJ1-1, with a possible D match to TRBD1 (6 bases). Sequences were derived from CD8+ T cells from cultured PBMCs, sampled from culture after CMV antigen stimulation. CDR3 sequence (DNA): TGTGCCAGCCGCTCGGGGGCCCACACTGAAGCTTTCTTT. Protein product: CASRSGAHTEAFF.